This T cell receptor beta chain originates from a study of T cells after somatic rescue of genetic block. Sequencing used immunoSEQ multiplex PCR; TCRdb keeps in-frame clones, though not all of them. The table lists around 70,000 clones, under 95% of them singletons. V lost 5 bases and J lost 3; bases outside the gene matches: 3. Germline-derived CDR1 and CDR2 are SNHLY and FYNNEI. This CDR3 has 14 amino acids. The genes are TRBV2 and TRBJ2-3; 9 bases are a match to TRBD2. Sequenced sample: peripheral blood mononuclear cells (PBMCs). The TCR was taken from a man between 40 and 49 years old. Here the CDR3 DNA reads TGTGCCAGCAGTTACCTAGCGGGGACAGATACGCAGTATTTT. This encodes CASSYLAGTDTQYF.